This entry concerns a single TCR beta chain. In the authors' workflow: Amplifying reference gene primers gave estimates of nucleated cell counts. The assay was immunoSEQ multiplex PCR, and TCRdb's table has in-frame clones only and misses some. The V and J calls and the clone size are those of that table, but D and trimming were determined from the DNA. The table lists approximately 410,000 clones, 70% to 90% of them singletons. This sample is drawn from a study of blood T cell repertoires in COVID-19. In the study overall: COVID-19 samples, acute and convalescent, were from the United States, Italy and Spain. T cells, B-cell-depleted T cells, or PBMCs supplied cDNA or gDNA.

Trimming pared 5 bases from V and 7 bases from J, leaving 14 bases between. The length of the CDR3 is 14 residues. In germline, CDR1 is SEHNR, CDR2 FQNEAQ (reference sequence). Sequencing was performed on peripheral blood. The rearrangement uses TRBV7-9 and TRBJ1-4; perhaps TRBD1 as D (5 bases). The sequence derives from a woman younger than 45 with active or convalescent COVID-19. DNA of the CDR3: TGTGCCAGCAGCCAAACCTCGGGGGGTGAAAAACTGTTTTTT. Amino acid sequence: CASSQTSGGEKLFF.